Listed below are T cell receptor beta chains from one sample, sequenced in a study of T cells expressing NK-cell markers. TCRdb re-called the 5' RACE reads; one entry per CDR3 protein, DNA not given. The sample table sets out fewer than 200,000 distinct CDR3 sequences. The sample taken for sequencing was blood T cells: a sorted CD56 or NKG2C T cell subset, CD4+ or CD8+ T cells, or bulk PBMC T cells (not recorded which). The receptors here all came from a woman between 18 and 70 years old in good health. Each CDR3 is given with its conserved first and last residue. Each record gives: V gene, J gene, CDR3 protein.

>TRBV6-5|TRBJ2-7
CASSYGGVGTYEQYF
>TRBV20-1|TRBJ2-3
CSARGQEYTDTQYF
>TRBV12-3/TRBV12-4|TRBJ2-1
CASIRGRTSGDEQFF
>TRBV7-8|TRBJ1-4
CASSTRTDEKLFF
>TRBV27|TRBJ1-2
CASSYRGLNGYTF
>TRBV28|TRBJ1-1
CASSYVTLNTEAFF
>TRBV5-1|TRBJ1-2
CASSLMGAHGYTF
>TRBV7-8|TRBJ2-5
CASSFGLAVQETQYF
>TRBV7-3|TRBJ2-5
CASSLDGETQYF
>TRBV24-1|TRBJ1-5
CATSDASYSNQPQHF
>TRBV7-3|TRBJ2-5
CASSLIANHQETQYF
>TRBV5-1|TRBJ1-1
CASRTGGNTEAFF
>TRBV6-5|TRBJ1-4
CASSYPRPPGGKLFF
>TRBV29-1|TRBJ2-3
CSVERTDSDTQYF
>TRBV7-2|TRBJ1-1
CASSPRQGKPTEAFF
>TRBV12-3/TRBV12-4|TRBJ1-5
CASSFSLDQPQHF
>TRBV20-1|TRBJ2-3
CSAREPGGTQYF
>TRBV20-1|TRBJ2-5
CSARGEPSSKETQYF
>TRBV20-1|TRBJ1-5
CSASSGQGYQPQHF
>TRBV7-2|TRBJ2-3
CASSSRKRGARDTQYF
>TRBV5-6|TRBJ2-7
CASSRYGYGSYEQYF
>TRBV2|TRBJ1-4
CASRRTATNEKLFF
>TRBV11-2|TRBJ2-1
CASSLDRHNEQFF
>TRBV2|TRBJ1-5
CASSEARQGVQPQHF
>TRBV11-2|TRBJ2-1
CASSPQGVSYNEQFF
>TRBV5-1|TRBJ2-7
CASSLNPGSYEQYF
>TRBV28|TRBJ2-7
CASSFFVESYEQYF
>TRBV12-3/TRBV12-4|TRBJ2-2
CASSTIPGLGVGELFF
>TRBV5-6|TRBJ2-1
CASSLTGVGSYNEQFF
>TRBV28|TRBJ2-7
CASSPGGSGRSYEQYF
>TRBV3-1|TRBJ1-2
CASSPMTGAVGYTF
>TRBV20-1|TRBJ2-1
CSARTLSGNSYNEQFF
>TRBV28|TRBJ2-7
CASSSPRREQYF
>TRBV6-1|TRBJ2-5
CASRDYEAQETQYF
>TRBV18|TRBJ2-5
CASSPTGWTGETQYF
>TRBV7-8|TRBJ2-3
CASSLDTSGSGVTQYF
>TRBV27|TRBJ2-5
CASSRDRGATETQYF
>TRBV5-1|TRBJ2-1
CASKLTSGDEQFF